This T cell receptor (beta chain) was retrieved from a study of blood T cells in healthy people across ages (dated by TCRdb to 2015 to 2017). About the investigation overall: In model experiments, template switching captured roughly one uniquely barcoded TCR beta cDNA molecule for every two T cells. For two donors (one aged 18 to 30 and one aged 80 or older), the study analyzed two additional independent replicas of 1 million unique cDNA reads from the same blood draw. To avoid experimental bias, donors of different ages were spread randomly across the sequencing lanes. The donors were divided into four age groups: young (average around 15 years), middle-aged (about 40), aged (about 60) and long-lived (more than 75). The study measured age-related changes in TCR beta repertoire diversity using deep sequencing normalized with unique cDNA molecular identifiers.

Donors were a few dozen systemically healthy Caucasian individuals from Russia aged 6 to 90 years. Each donor gave about 9.7 milliliters of peripheral blood, drawn into EDTA-treated Vacutainer tubes. Ficoll-Paque density-gradient centrifugation was used to isolate PBMCs, with at least 6.5 million per sample. Total RNA, at least 6 micrograms per sample, was extracted from PBMCs with Trizol reagent. The percentages of naive CD45RAhigh/CD27high T cells were determined by flow cytometry on a PBMC aliquot from every donor. CDR1 is given as SGHTA and CDR2 as FQGNSA, both from the germline V gene. The CDR3 starts with the cysteine, ends with the phenylalanine, and has 15 residues. The sequence is cut down to CDR3 DNA, 45 bases in frame from base 1. The research as a whole found: The percentage of naive T cells measured by flow cytometry correlated strongly with observed TCR beta diversity. Observed TCR beta diversity per million T cells fell roughly linearly with age, and a significant reduction was already apparent by age about 38. Compared with the aged group, more naive CD4+ T cells, fewer expanded clones and increased TCR diversity were shown by the long-lived group, suggesting age selection. Since profiling was done on bulk unsorted PBMCs, naive and antigen-experienced compartments could not be conclusively compared. The CMV infection status of donors was not known, potentially confounding age-related changes in expanded clonotypes. Total diversity estimates from one million sequenced T cells were considered lower bounds and underestimates.

This clonotype was seen many times. Which antigen it targets is not known. A much larger clone is a single base away; this may be a read error. Receptors were amplified or captured by 5' RACE. The instrument was an Illumina HiSeq 2500. A second PCR of about 7 to 12 cycles was run with a J-beta primer mix and a sample-barcoded 5' primer. A template-switch 5' adaptor carrying 12 random nucleotides introduced a unique molecular identifier onto each TCR beta cDNA molecule. Each sample yielded at least 2.5 million CDR3-containing paired-end reads. All of the RNA was converted into first-strand cDNA using the Mint cDNA synthesis kit, with a TRBC-specific oligonucleotide serving as the primer. All cDNA was treated with uracil-DNA glycosylase and then went through a first 18-cycle PCR with the universal primers M1SS and BC2_uni_R. In the original analysis: Normalization of each sample was performed by random selection of 1 million high-quality reads, each carrying a distinct molecular identifier. Reads with shared molecular identifiers were discarded instead of being binned into consensus sequences. CDR3 identification, clonotype clustering and error correction used MiTCR with a Q25 quality threshold and the strictest error-elimination algorithm. A nonparametric unseen species model using Euler transformation provided a lower-bound estimate of total TCR beta diversity. TCRdb passed the public sequencing reads through fastp at Q25 and MiXCR, retaining productive beta sequences. Rows merge per CDR3 protein into single entries with the most common DNA and genes. TCRdb, not the authors, supplied the V and J calls. The sample table holds 550,000 to 650,000 distinct CDR3 sequences, of which approximately 30% were seen once. The ten largest make up roughly 14% of the sample.

The chain links TRBV7-2 with TRBJ2-1; 8 bases in between match TRBD2. Judging by the DNA end, TRBJ2-7 fits better; the J call may be wrong. This TCR derives from a woman older than 75 in good health. Specimen: blood. The nucleotide sequence reads TGTGCCAGCAGCCTCACGGGGGGGCGACACAATGAGCAGTACTTC. Translated, it reads CASSLTGGRHNEQYF.